This is a list of T cell receptor beta chains from one sample in a study of cytomegalovirus exposure and HLA in healthy donors. The data were produced by immunoSEQ multiplex PCR, yet TCRdb's version contains in-frame clones alone and is incomplete. The data contain about 130,000 clones, roughly 78% of them singletons. The material sequenced was PBMCs. These receptor sequences come from a man between 35 and 55 years old in good health and CMV-seronegative. Both conserved end residues are part of each CDR3.

15 | TRBJ1-5 | TRBV19 | CASTLGTGPDQPQHF
16 | TRBJ1-2 | TRBV4-1 | CASSQDLPGWGYGYTF
16 | TRBJ1-5 | TRBV28 | CASSPIPQKSNQPQHF
15 | TRBJ2-7 | TRBV29-1 | CSVGLAGDPSYEQYF
14 | TRBJ2-3 | TRBV7-2 | CASSQRTGADTQYF
17 | TRBJ2-6 | TRBV6-1 | CASSGTGFISGANVLTF
16 | TRBJ2-7 | TRBV6-6 | CASSYVRGDITYEQYF
12 | TRBJ1-1 | TRBV6-5 | CASSSHREEAFF
13 | TRBJ1-2 | TRBV6-7 | CASSYSRTGGWTF
16 | TRBJ2-7 | TRBV30 | CAWNPSGRAIGGEQYF
15 | TRBJ2-1 | TRBV7-3 | CASSAGLQRYNEQFF
14 | TRBJ1-2 | TRBV2 | CASSEASGKYGYTF
15 | TRBJ2-1 | TRBV27 | CASSPLTGGIGEQFF
15 | TRBJ1-1 | TRBV5-1 | CASSSRANLNTEAFF
14 | TRBJ2-7 | TRBV29-1 | CSVEEDSIPYEQYF
14 | TRBJ2-7 | TRBV27 | CASSFGRGVGEQYF
15 | TRBJ1-4 | TRBV6-1 | CASREQDGSPEKLFF
18 | TRBJ2-6 | TRBV5-1 | CASRPSGGTTSGANVLTF
15 | TRBJ1-5 | TRBV6-6 | CASSNGSGDNQPQHF
15 | TRBJ2-1 | TRBV5-1 | CASSTGTGGYNEQFF
17 | TRBJ2-7 | TRBV5-1 | CASSLGQGLAGEGEQYF
15 | TRBJ1-4 | TRBV19 | CASSTSGQGFEKLFF
14 | TRBJ1-4 | TRBV6-1 | CASSPFGGGEKLFF
13 | TRBJ2-1 | TRBV7-8 | CASSSRAWNEQFF
16 | TRBJ2-1 | TRBV5-1 | CASSLVAGGSYNEQFF
12 | TRBJ2-1 | TRBV29-1 | CSGRTVGNEQFF
19 | TRBJ1-5 | TRBV15 | CATSRDGRNFYSSNQPQHF
16 | TRBJ1-6 | TRBV28 | CASSLGGTGVNSPLHF
12 | TRBJ2-1 | TRBV2 | CASSEVGRGCFF
14 | TRBJ1-2 | TRBV7-2 | CASSTDSLNYGYTF
12 | TRBJ1-2 | TRBV28 | CASISQGYGYTF
14 | TRBJ2-2 | TRBV11-2 | CASSFQANTGELFF
16 | TRBJ1-1 | TRBV11-2 | CASSLDYRVVNTEAFF
16 | TRBJ1-5 | TRBV7-8 | CASSLVGSLSNQPQHF
15 | TRBJ1-5 | TRBV6-1 | CASGGTVGGNQPQHF
15 | TRBJ2-3 | TRBV10-1 | CASSERSGRTDTQYF
15 | TRBJ2-3 | TRBV5-6 | CASSPKWRPTDTQYF
15 | TRBJ2-2 | TRBV9 | CASSVGGKNTGELFF
16 | TRBJ1-1 | TRBV29-1 | CSVDVGQGLRNTEAFF
13 | TRBJ2-5 | TRBV7-9 | CASSTRGRETQYF
14 | TRBJ1-5 | TRBV6-1 | CASRTGLSNQPQHF
14 | TRBJ1-4 | TRBV7-2 | CASSLTGGNEKLFF
14 | TRBJ1-1 | TRBV30 | CAWSYGMENTEAFF
14 | TRBJ2-3 | TRBV5-8 | CASSFRQTTDTQYF
14 | TRBJ2-5 | TRBV2 | CASSVGTAEETQYF
15 | TRBJ2-5 | TRBV4-2 | CASSQASGGAETQYF
15 | TRBJ2-7 | TRBV5-1 | CASSLPLAGGDEQYF
16 | TRBJ1-3 | TRBV5-8 | CASSLGLLLSGNTIYF
15 | TRBJ2-7 | TRBV5-1 | CASSFEGQGDREQYF
15 | TRBJ2-7 | TRBV6-1 | CASRAPGGKNHEQYF
13 | TRBJ2-7 | TRBV19 | CASRPGLSYEQYF
13 | TRBJ1-5 | TRBV10-1 | CASSEEGVQPQHF
16 | TRBJ2-5 | TRBV7-2 | CASSLVERGVGETQYF
15 | TRBJ2-7 | TRBV7-2 | CASSLVLAGGLEQYF
15 | TRBJ1-1 | TRBV23-1 | CASRDRDRENTEAFF